Below, 2 T cell receptor beta chains from the same sample are listed, as sequenced in a study of blood T cells in healthy people across ages (dated by TCRdb to between 2014 and 2017). Library generation was performed with 5' RACE. For sequencing, an Illumina HiSeq 2500 was employed. The second PCR ran for about 6 to 11 cycles and used a J-beta primer mix along with a sample-barcoded 5' primer. TCRdb reworked the public reads: Q25 trimming with fastp, MiXCR clone assembly, productive beta chains retained. When rows share a CDR3 protein, they turn into one entry using the most common DNA and genes. In all, the sample holds 800,000 to 950,000 distinct CDR3 sequences, and around 29% of those were seen once. Of the sample, more than 8.5% is held by the ten largest clones. This sample also appeared in a second study, on T cells of mothers and their children.

The sequenced material came from blood. These receptors all come from a woman in her thirties or forties in good health.

The gene calls are TRBV7-3 and TRBJ1-1; TRBD1 agrees at 7 bases. Germline CDR1 and CDR2: SGHTA and FQGTGA. The V and J ends lost 1 base and 0 bases, in that order; junction bases with no gene match: 11. The CDR3 runs to 18 residues. CDR3 sequence reads: CASSLRAGQGGMNTEAFF. Written as DNA, the CDR3 is TGTGCCAGCAGCTTAAGGGCAGGGCAAGGGGGCATGAACACTGAAGCTTTCTTT.

This clonotype has at least ten counts. This chain uses TRBV24-1 with TRBJ2-1; 8 bases fit TRBD1. This CDR3 comprises 16 residues. The V and J ends lost 3 bases and 1 base, in that order; junction bases with no gene match: 4. Germline V lookup: CDR1 KGHDR, CDR2 SFDVKD. This chain's CDR3 is CATSDATGGSYNEQFF. The CDR3 DNA is TGTGCCACCAGTGATGCTACAGGGGGATCCTACAATGAGCAGTTCTTC.